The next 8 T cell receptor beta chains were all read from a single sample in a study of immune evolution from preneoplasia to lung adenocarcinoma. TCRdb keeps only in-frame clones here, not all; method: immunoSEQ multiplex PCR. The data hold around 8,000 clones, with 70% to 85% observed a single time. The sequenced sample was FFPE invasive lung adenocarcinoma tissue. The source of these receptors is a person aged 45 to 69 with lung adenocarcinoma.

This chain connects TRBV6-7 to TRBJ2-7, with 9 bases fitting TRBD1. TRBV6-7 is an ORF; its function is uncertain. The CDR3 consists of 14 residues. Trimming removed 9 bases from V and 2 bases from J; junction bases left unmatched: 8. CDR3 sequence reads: CARDARDRAYEQYF. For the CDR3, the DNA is TGTGCCAGAGACGCTAGGGACAGGGCCTACGAGCAGTACTTC.

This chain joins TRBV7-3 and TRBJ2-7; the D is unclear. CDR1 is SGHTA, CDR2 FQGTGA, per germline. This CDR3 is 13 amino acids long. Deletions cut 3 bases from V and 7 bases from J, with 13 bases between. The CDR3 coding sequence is TGTGCCAGCAGCTTCGATAGGGAAGGGGAGCAGTACTTC. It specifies CASSFDREGEQYF. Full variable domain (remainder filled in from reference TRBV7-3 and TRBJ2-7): GAGVSQTPSNKVTEKGKYVELRCDPISGHTALYWYRQSLGQGPEFLIYFQGTGAADDSGLPNDRFFAVRPEGSVSTLKIQRTERGDSAVYLCASSFDREGEQYFGPGTRLTVT.

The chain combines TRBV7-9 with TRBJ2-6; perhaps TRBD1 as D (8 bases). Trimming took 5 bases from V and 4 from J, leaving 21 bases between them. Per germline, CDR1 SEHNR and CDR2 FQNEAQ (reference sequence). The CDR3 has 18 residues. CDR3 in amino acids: CASSGRGTGTSGANVLTF. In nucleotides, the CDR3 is TGTGCCAGCAGCGGGCGGGGGACAGGAACCTCCGGGGCCAACGTCCTGACTTTC.

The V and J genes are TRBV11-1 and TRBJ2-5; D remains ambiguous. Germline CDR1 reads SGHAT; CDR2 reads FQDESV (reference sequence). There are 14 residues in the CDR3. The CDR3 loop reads CASSAYNSIETQYF. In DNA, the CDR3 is TGTGCATCCAGTGCCTACAACTCAATAGAGACCCAGTACTTC.

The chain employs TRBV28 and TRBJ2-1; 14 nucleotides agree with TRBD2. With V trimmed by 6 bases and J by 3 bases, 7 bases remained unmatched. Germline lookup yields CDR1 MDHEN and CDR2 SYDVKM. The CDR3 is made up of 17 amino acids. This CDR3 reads CASRAGLAGENYNEQFF. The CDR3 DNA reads TGTGCCAGCAGGGCGGGACTAGCGGGAGAGAACTACAATGAGCAGTTCTTC.

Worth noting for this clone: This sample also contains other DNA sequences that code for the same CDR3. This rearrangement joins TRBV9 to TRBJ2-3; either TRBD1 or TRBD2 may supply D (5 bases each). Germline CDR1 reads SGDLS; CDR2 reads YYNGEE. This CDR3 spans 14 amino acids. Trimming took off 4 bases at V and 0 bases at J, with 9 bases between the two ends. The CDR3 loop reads CASSPRDSTDTQYF. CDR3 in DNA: TGTGCCAGCAGCCCGAGGGACAGCACAGATACGCAGTATTTT.

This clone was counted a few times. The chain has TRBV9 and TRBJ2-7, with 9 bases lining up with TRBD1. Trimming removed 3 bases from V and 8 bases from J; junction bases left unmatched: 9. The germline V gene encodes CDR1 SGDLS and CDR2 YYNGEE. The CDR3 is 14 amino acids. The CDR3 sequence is CASSEGQGRVQQYF. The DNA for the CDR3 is TGTGCCAGCAGCGAGGGACAGGGCAGGGTACAGCAGTACTTC.

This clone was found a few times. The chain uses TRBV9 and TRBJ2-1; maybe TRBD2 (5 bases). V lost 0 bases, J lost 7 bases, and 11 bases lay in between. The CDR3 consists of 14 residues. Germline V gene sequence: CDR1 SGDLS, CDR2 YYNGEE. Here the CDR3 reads CASSVGGSLNEQFF. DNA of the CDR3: TGTGCCAGCAGCGTAGGTGGGAGTTTGAATGAGCAGTTCTTC. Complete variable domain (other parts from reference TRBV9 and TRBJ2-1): DSGVTQTPKHLITATGQRVTLRCSPRSGDLSVYWYQQSLDQGLQFLIQYYNGEERAKGNILERFSAQQFPDLHSELNLSSLELGDSALYFCASSVGGSLNEQFFGPGTRLTVL.